This TCR beta chain emerged from a study of CD8 T cells in Susac syndrome. The study sequenced TCR beta in blood CD8+ and CD4+ T cells. An amount of RNA that ranged from 0.5 to 1 ug was reverse transcribed with random hexamers. By means of immunoSEQ multiplex PCR, TCR beta CDR3 spanning 54 Vbeta and 13 Jbeta underwent amplification. TCRdb reanalysed the immunoSEQ multiplex PCR reads using MiXCR and keeps one entry per CDR3 protein. This table holds about 120,000 distinct CDR3 sequences, roughly 94% found once. CDR1 and CDR2 from the germline V gene are MNHNS and SASEGT. V was clipped by 6 bases and J by 0 bases, with 16 bases between them. The CDR3 length is 16 residues.

This sequence was found in a human donor with multiple sclerosis. The chain has TRBV6-1 and TRBJ2-3; D is tentatively TRBD1 or TRBD2 (5 bases each). Material for sequencing was CD4+ T cells from PBMCs. CDR3 residues: CASRRDPRASTDTQYF. The CDR3 region has the DNA TGTGCCAGCAGGAGGGACCCTAGGGCTAGCACAGATACGCAGTATTTT.